This T cell receptor beta chain was captured by sequencing in a study of blood T cells in healthy people across ages. Deletions cut 6 bases from V and 1 base from J, with 22 bases between. The germline V gene has CDR1 MDHEN and CDR2 SYDVKM. The CDR3 totals 17 residues. Using a J-beta primer mix together with a sample-barcoded 5' primer, a second PCR was run for roughly 7 to 11 cycles. TCRdb itself ran the 5' RACE reads through MiXCR, one entry per CDR3 protein. The profile shows over 1,300,000 distinct CDR3 sequences, approximately 59% of them singletons. The V call is TRBV28, the J call TRBJ2-7, with D uncertain. The clonotype comes from a young man in good health. Sequenced: blood. This chain's CDR3 is CASSNLEVGGNSYEQYF. In DNA, the CDR3 is TGTGCCAGCAGCAATCTTGAGGTCGGCGGCAATTCCTACGAGCAGTACTTC.